These 5 T cell receptor beta chains originate from one sample sequenced in a study of blood T cell repertoires in COVID-19. Clones were read by immunoSEQ multiplex PCR, and TCRdb kept only the in-frame ones, dropping some. The sample lists roughly 160,000 clones; about four fifths were seen once. Source material: peripheral blood. Every receptor here comes from a woman aged 80 or over with acute or convalescent COVID-19.

This clone was observed a few times. V gene TRBV9 combines with J gene TRBJ1-3; a weak D match, TRBD1 (5 bases). Trimming removed 2 bases from V and 4 bases from J, with 22 bases in between. CDR1 SGDLS and CDR2 YYNGEE come from the germline V gene. The CDR3 spans 18 residues. The CDR3 region has the DNA TGTGCCAGCAGCGTCCGAAGCCAGGGTGCTCCTATCGGAAACACCATATATTTT. It yields the protein CASSVRSQGAPIGNTIYF.

V gene TRBV14 combines with J gene TRBJ1-2; 9 bases agree with TRBD1. Germline loops: CDR1 SGHDN, CDR2 FVKESK. This CDR3 has 18 amino acids. The ends lost 3 bases at V and 1 base at J; junction bases unmatched: 12. The CDR3: CASSHIPGQGGSNYGYTF. The CDR3 region has the DNA TGTGCCAGCAGCCACATACCGGGACAGGGAGGAAGTAACTATGGCTACACCTTC.

The sample holds one count of this clone. V is TRBV11-2 and J is TRBJ2-2; 13 nucleotides align to TRBD2. This CDR3 is 16 amino acids long. In germline, CDR1 is SGHAT, CDR2 FQNNGV. Trimming cost V 3 bases and J 5 bases; bases outside gene matches: 3. The CDR3 bases are TGTGCCAGCAGCTTTCTGACTAGCGGGGGGACCGGGGAGCTGTTTTTT. This translates into CASSFLTSGGTGELFF.

V usage is TRBV11-2 and J usage is TRBJ2-2; D perhaps matches TRBD2 (6 bases). The CDR3 is 16 residues long. CDR1 and CDR2 from the germline V gene are SGHAT and FQNNGV. Between the trimmed V and J ends, which lost 1 base and 6 bases, there was a span of 15 bases. The CDR3 nucleotides are TGTGCCAGCAGCTTAGGTTTCGGGAGACTGTCCGGGGAGCTGTTTTTT. Encoded protein: CASSLGFGRLSGELFF.

This clone was recorded once. The V gene is TRBV7-8, the J gene TRBJ2-3; 10 positions match TRBD1. CDR1 and CDR2 (germline): SGHVS, FQNEAQ. The CDR3 sequence is 15 residues long. Trimming cost V 4 bases and J 6 bases; bases outside gene matches: 7. This CDR3 reads CASSSDRGLTDTQYF. CDR3 DNA: TGTGCCAGCAGCTCAGACAGGGGGCTGACGGATACGCAGTATTTT.